The T cell receptor (beta chain) described here comes from a study of T cells in Graves' hyperthyroidism and ophthalmopathy. Study results and caveats: Most clonotypes expanded in the thyroid (above 0.001) were also present in blood.

This clonotype showed up just a few times. Antigen unknown. RNA transcripts gave rise to amplified TCR beta CDR3 regions. With the HTBI primer set, the TCR CDR3 went through a first round of RT-PCR. TCRdb used MiXCR to reprocess the multiplex PCR reads, holding one entry per CDR3 protein. The repertoire has hundreds of thousands of distinct CDR3 sequences, just under 45% of them found once; the top ten carry roughly 6.5%. This TCR was recovered from an adult man with Graves' disease, either hyperthyroidism or ophthalmopathy (not recorded which). The sample consisted of peripheral blood or thyroid tissue (not recorded which).

CDR3 bases: TGTGCCAGCAGCTTAGTGGCAGGGGACCACGCCGGGGAGCTGTTTTTT. It yields the protein CASSLVAGDHAGELFF. This sequence joins TRBV7-9 and TRBJ2-2; perhaps TRBD1 as D (6 bases). CDR1 and CDR2 (germline): SEHNR, FQNEAQ (reference sequence). V was pared by 1 base and J by 6 bases, with 15 bases between. The CDR3 totals 16 residues.